This entry lists 21 T cell receptor beta chains sequenced from one sample in a study of blood T cell repertoires in COVID-19. Sequenced by immunoSEQ multiplex PCR; TCRdb stores in-frame clones only, minus some. The table shows 100,000 to 150,000 clones, with about 79% occurring only once. The source material was peripheral blood. The receptors stem from an older man with acute or convalescent COVID-19.

The chain employs TRBV12-5 and TRBJ2-3, with a tentative D call TRBD2 (6 bases). CDR1 and CDR2 from the germline V gene are LGHNT and FRNRAP. The CDR3 length is 16 residues. Trimming took off 5 bases at V and 1 base at J, with 16 bases between the two ends. In nucleotides, the CDR3 is TGTGCTAGTGGTCCTGACGGGAGTACAGGCACAGATACGCAGTATTTT. Protein: CASGPDGSTGTDTQYF.

The chain links TRBV7-9 to TRBJ1-1; a possible D gene is TRBD1 (5 bases). The V end lost 2 bases, the J end lost 8 bases, and 9 bases lay between the germline ends. This CDR3 spans 12 amino acids. Germline V gene data show CDR1 as SEHNR and CDR2 as FQNEAQ (reference sequence). DNA for the CDR3: TGTGCCAGCAGCTTACAAGCAGGGGAAGCTTTCTTT. Translation gives CASSLQAGEAFF.

V gene TRBV9 combines with J gene TRBJ1-5, with D perhaps matching TRBD1 (6 bases). Germline V CDR1 and CDR2: SGDLS, YYNGEE. The CDR3 length is 15 residues. Trimming cost V 4 bases and J 4 bases, with 15 bases left between them. Here the CDR3 reads CASSSRGLVNQPQHF. For the CDR3, the DNA is TGTGCCAGCAGCTCGCGGGGGCTGGTGAATCAGCCCCAGCATTTT.

This chain links TRBV5-1 with TRBJ2-3, with 7 bases matching TRBD1. V trimming: 0 bases; J trimming: 1 base; junction bases outside the gene matches: 2. This CDR3 is 15 amino acids long. CDR1 SGHRS and CDR2 YFSETQ come from the germline V gene. As DNA, the CDR3 is TGCGCCAGCAGCTTGGCCGGACAGGGCACAGATACGCAGTATTTT. Protein sequence: CASSLAGQGTDTQYF.

Only one count was recorded for this clone. The chain combines TRBV6-5 with TRBJ2-5; possibly TRBD2 for D (5 bases). V lost 7 bases, J lost 1 base, and 13 bases lay in between. Germline loops: CDR1 MNHEY, CDR2 SVGAGI. The CDR3 is made up of 14 amino acids. The CDR3 DNA follows: TGTGCCAGCACTTCTACACGGGGCCAAGAGACCCAGTACTTC. Translated: CASTSTRGQETQYF.

This rearrangement joins TRBV30 to TRBJ2-4, with TRBD2 matching 8 bases. This CDR3 region has 15 residues. Germline assignment: CDR1 GTSNPN and CDR2 SVGIG (reference sequence). V lost 3 bases to trimming and J lost 0 bases; unmatched junction nucleotides: 4. In nucleotides, the CDR3 is TGTGCCTGGAGCCCCGGGAGGGGAGCCAAAAACATTCAGTACTTC. Protein: CAWSPGRGAKNIQYF.

J is TRBJ2-5 and V is TRBV3-1 (or the pseudogene TRBV3-2); 9 bases match TRBD2. The CDR3 sequence is 16 residues long. CDR1 and CDR2 (germline): LGHDT, YNNKEL (reference sequence). The V gene end was trimmed by 1 base and the J gene end by 5 bases; junction bases not matched to a gene: 8. The CDR3, as DNA: TGTGCCAGCAGCCAAGGATGGGGCGGGGGGGCGGAGACCCAGTACTTC. Translating it yields CASSQGWGGGAETQYF.

The chain joins TRBV6-5 to TRBJ1-2; 8 bases align to TRBD1. The CDR3 is 16 amino acids. V dropped 0 bases and J dropped 4; count of bases not matched to a gene: 7. The V gene's germline CDR1 is MNHEY and CDR2 SVGAGI. The CDR3: CASSYSGQAWGYGYTF. The CDR3 DNA sequence: TGTGCCAGCAGTTACTCGGGACAGGCCTGGGGCTATGGCTACACCTTC.

This clone occurred many times. This chain connects TRBV5-4 to TRBJ1-2; no clear D. Trimming cost V 0 bases and J 4 bases, with 10 bases left between them. Germline CDR1 and CDR2: SGHNT and YYREEE (reference sequence). The CDR3 covers 14 residues. CDR3 coding DNA: TGTGCCAGCAGCTTGGAGGGTGGAGGCTATGGCTACACCTTC. It yields the protein CASSLEGGGYGYTF.

This clone was detected only once. This rearrangement joins TRBV4-3 to TRBJ1-1; D is unresolved. Trimming removed 3 bases at V and 0 bases at J, with 8 bases between. Germline values: CDR1 LGHNA, CDR2 YSLEER. This CDR3 is 14 amino acids long. The CDR3 region has the DNA TGCGCCAGCAGCCAGGGGAGCATGAACACTGAAGCTTTCTTT. This encodes CASSQGSMNTEAFF.

The chain couples TRBV6-5 to TRBJ1-5; tentative D call: TRBD1 (6 bases). The length of the CDR3 is 15 residues. Germline V gene sequence: CDR1 MNHEY, CDR2 SVGAGI. V lost 7 bases, J lost 5 bases, and 18 bases lay in between. The CDR3 loop reads CASKRQAPGHQPQHF. Written as DNA, the CDR3 is TGTGCCAGCAAGAGACAGGCCCCGGGCCATCAGCCCCAGCATTTT.

The rearrangement uses TRBV3-1 (or the pseudogene TRBV3-2) and TRBJ1-3; tentatively, D is TRBD1 (5 bases). This CDR3 comprises 17 residues. Looked up from germline, CDR1 is LGHDT and CDR2 is YNNKEL (reference sequence). The V end lost 0 bases, the J end lost 0 bases, and 12 bases lay between the germline ends. CDR3 region: CASSQDGAEPSGNTIYF. As DNA, the CDR3 is TGTGCCAGCAGCCAAGATGGGGCGGAGCCCTCTGGAAACACCATATATTTT.

V and J are TRBV6-5 and TRBJ2-3; 9 positions match TRBD1. Germline V gene lookup returns CDR1 MNHEY and CDR2 SVGAGI. V lost 7 bases, J lost 3 bases, and 5 bases stayed unmatched. This CDR3 is built from 14 residues. This CDR3 reads CASKRDRGTDTQYF. For the CDR3, the DNA is TGTGCCAGCAAAAGAGACAGGGGGACAGATACGCAGTATTTT.

The gene calls are TRBV10-3 and TRBJ2-7, with D possibly TRBD1 on 6 matching bases. The CDR3 covers 13 residues. V dropped 4 bases and J dropped 5 bases, with 12 bases sitting between them. Germline lookup yields CDR1 ENHRY and CDR2 SYGVKD. Here the CDR3 DNA reads TGTGCCATCAGTGGGGGGCTGGGGGACGAGCAGTACTTC. This codes for CAISGGLGDEQYF.

The chain links TRBV6-2 or TRBV6-3 to TRBJ2-7; 15 positions agree with TRBD2. V trimming: 6 bases; J trimming: 0 bases; junction bases outside the gene matches: 15. Germline V gives CDR1 MNHEY, CDR2 SVGEGT. CDR3 length: 20 residues. CDR3 nucleotides: TGTGCCAGCAGCTGGAAGATGGGACTAGCGGGGGGCCGTTCCTCCTACGAGCAGTACTTC. Protein: CASSWKMGLAGGRSSYEQYF.

The rearrangement joins TRBV2 to TRBJ2-1; tentatively, D is TRBD1 (6 bases). V lost 4 bases and J 2 bases, leaving 9 bases between the germline ends. The CDR3 is made up of 14 amino acids. CDR1 and CDR2 from the germline V gene are SNHLY and FYNNEI. CDR3 in DNA: TGTGCCAGCAGTGTCAGGACAGCCTACAATGAGCAGTTCTTC. Translated: CASSVRTAYNEQFF. The whole variable domain, filled in from reference TRBV2 and TRBJ2-1, reads EPEVTQTPSHQVTQMGQEVILRCVPISNHLYFYWYRQILGQKVEFLVSFYNNEISEKSEIFDDQFSVERPDGSNFTLKIRSTKLEDSAMYFCASSVRTAYNEQFFGPGTRLTVL.

This rearrangement joins TRBV7-3 to TRBJ2-2, with TRBD1 as a possible D gene (5 bases). The germline V and J ends were trimmed by 1 base and 5 bases, with 5 bases remaining between them. Germline values: CDR1 SGHTA, CDR2 FQGTGA. The CDR3 spans 13 residues. CDR3 sequence reads: CASSLKGTGELFF. The CDR3 bases are TGTGCCAGCAGCTTAAAGGGGACCGGGGAGCTGTTTTTT.

The chain joins TRBV29-1 to TRBJ1-1; 9 nucleotides line up with TRBD1. Germline values: CDR1 SQVTM, CDR2 ANQGSEA. The V and J ends lost 7 bases and 0 bases, in that order; junction bases with no gene match: 0. The length of the CDR3 is 12 residues. The CDR3 loop reads CSGDRVNTEAFF. CDR3 DNA: TGCAGCGGGGACAGGGTGAACACTGAAGCTTTCTTT.

The gene calls are TRBV7-3 and TRBJ2-1; maybe TRBD2 (5 bases). This CDR3 is built from 15 residues. Trimming pared 5 bases from V and 3 bases from J, leaving 14 bases between. Germline V lookup: CDR1 SGHTA, CDR2 FQGTGA. Here the CDR3 reads CASSRDRGGYNEQFF. In DNA form, the CDR3 reads TGTGCCAGCAGCCGTGACCGCGGAGGCTACAATGAGCAGTTCTTC.

The chain recombines TRBV7-3 with TRBJ2-3; D remains unclear. Germline V gene lookup returns CDR1 SGHTA and CDR2 FQGTGA. This CDR3 is built from 14 residues. V gave up 5 bases and J gave up 1 base, with 10 bases separating them. The CDR3 sequence is CASSTNVGTDTQYF. In nucleotides, the CDR3 is TGTGCCAGCAGCACAAATGTCGGCACAGATACGCAGTATTTT. The full variable domain, completed using reference TRBV7-3 and TRBJ2-3, is GAGVSQTPSNKVTEKGKYVELRCDPISGHTALYWYRQSLGQGPEFLIYFQGTGAADDSGLPNDRFFAVRPEGSVSTLKIQRTERGDSAVYLCASSTNVGTDTQYFGPGTRLTVL.

The chain carries TRBV3-1 (or the pseudogene TRBV3-2) and TRBJ2-1; 10 bases map to TRBD1. There are 15 residues in the CDR3. Germline V gene lookup returns CDR1 LGHDT and CDR2 YNNKEL (reference sequence). The V segment lost 6 bases and the J segment 2 bases; nucleotides outside the gene matches: 4. Written as DNA, the CDR3 is TGTGCCAGCAGGGCCGGGACAGGGGCCTACAATGAGCAGTTCTTC. Translation: CASRAGTGAYNEQFF.